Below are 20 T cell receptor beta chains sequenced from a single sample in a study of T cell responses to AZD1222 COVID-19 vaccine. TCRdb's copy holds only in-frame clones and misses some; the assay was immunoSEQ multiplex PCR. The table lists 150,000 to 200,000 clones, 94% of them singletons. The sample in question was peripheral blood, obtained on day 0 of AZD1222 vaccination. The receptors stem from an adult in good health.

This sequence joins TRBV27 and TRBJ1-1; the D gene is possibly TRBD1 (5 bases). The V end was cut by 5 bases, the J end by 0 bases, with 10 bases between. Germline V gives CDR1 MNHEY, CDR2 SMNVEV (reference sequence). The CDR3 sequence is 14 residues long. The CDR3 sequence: CASSVDSLNTEAFF. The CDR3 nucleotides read TGTGCCAGCAGTGTAGACAGCCTGAACACTGAAGCTTTCTTT.

The CDR3 coding sequence is TGTGCCAGTAGTATAGTGTCCGGGACAGGGCCCCCCAATCAGCCCCAGCATTTT. This translates into CASSIVSGTGPPNQPQHF. The gene calls are TRBV19 and TRBJ1-5; 9 bases line up with TRBD1. The germline V gene encodes CDR1 LNHDA and CDR2 SQIVND (reference sequence). V trimming: 1 base; J trimming: 3 bases; junction bases outside the gene matches: 10. The CDR3 has 18 amino acids.

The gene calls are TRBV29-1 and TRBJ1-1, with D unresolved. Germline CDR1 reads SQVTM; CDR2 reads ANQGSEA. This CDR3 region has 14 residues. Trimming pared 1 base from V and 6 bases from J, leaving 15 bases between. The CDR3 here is CSVEATGRAPEAFF. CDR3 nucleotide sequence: TGCAGCGTTGAAGCAACTGGTAGGGCCCCTGAAGCTTTCTTT.

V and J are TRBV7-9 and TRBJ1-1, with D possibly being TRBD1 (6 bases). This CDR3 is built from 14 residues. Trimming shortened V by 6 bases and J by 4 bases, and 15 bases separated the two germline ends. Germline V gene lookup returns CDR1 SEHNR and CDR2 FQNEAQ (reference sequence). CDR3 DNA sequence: TGTGCCAGCAGGGCAGGGACAATCGGCACTGAAGCTTTCTTT. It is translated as CASRAGTIGTEAFF.

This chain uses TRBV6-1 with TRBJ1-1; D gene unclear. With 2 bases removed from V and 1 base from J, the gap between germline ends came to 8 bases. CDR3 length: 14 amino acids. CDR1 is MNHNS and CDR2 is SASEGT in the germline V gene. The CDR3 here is CASSEWLENTEAFF. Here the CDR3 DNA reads TGTGCCAGCAGTGAATGGCTTGAGAACACTGAAGCTTTCTTT.

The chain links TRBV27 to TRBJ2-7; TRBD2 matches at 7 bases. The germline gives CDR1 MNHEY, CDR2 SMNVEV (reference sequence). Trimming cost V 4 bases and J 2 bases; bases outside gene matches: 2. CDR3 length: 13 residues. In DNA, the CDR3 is TGTGCCAGCAGTTCCGGGAGGACCTACGAGCAGTACTTC. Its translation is CASSSGRTYEQYF.

This chain's CDR3 is CASSFPHTRQTGYGYTF. CDR3 nucleotides: TGTGCCAGCAGTTTTCCCCATACTAGACAGACTGGTTATGGCTACACCTTC. The chain recombines TRBV28 with TRBJ1-2, with D tentatively TRBD1 (5 bases). The CDR3 spans 17 residues. CDR1 MDHEN and CDR2 SYDVKM come from the germline V gene. Trimming pared 3 bases from V and 5 bases from J, leaving 22 bases between.

The CDR3 region has the DNA TGTGCCAGCAGCTTGGGGGTCCACGAGCAGTACTTC. This sequence encodes CASSLGVHEQYF. The chain couples TRBV5-5 to TRBJ2-7; unclear D gene. CDR1 and CDR2 (germline): SGHKS, YYEKEE (reference sequence). This CDR3 contains 12 residues. V lost 0 bases, J lost 5 bases, and 6 bases lay in between.

The CDR3 nucleotides read TGTGCCAGCAGTATAATAGGCGACACTGAAGCTTTCTTT. Protein sequence: CASSIIGDTEAFF. The rearrangement joins TRBV7-3 to TRBJ1-1; D unresolved. The CDR3 has 13 amino acids. V dropped 6 bases and J dropped 3 bases, with 11 bases sitting between them. Germline V gene sequence: CDR1 SGHTA, CDR2 FQGTGA.

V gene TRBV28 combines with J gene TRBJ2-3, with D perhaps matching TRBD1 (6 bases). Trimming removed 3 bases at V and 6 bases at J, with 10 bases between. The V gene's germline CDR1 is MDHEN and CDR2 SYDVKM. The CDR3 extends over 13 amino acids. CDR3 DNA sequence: TGTGCCAGCAGTTTGCAGGGGACGGATACGCAGTATTTT. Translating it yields CASSLQGTDTQYF.

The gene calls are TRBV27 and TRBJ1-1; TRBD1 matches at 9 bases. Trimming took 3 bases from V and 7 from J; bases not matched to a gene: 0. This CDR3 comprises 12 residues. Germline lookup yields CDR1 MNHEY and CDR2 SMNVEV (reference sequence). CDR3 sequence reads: CASSLTGGEAFF. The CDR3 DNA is TGTGCCAGCAGTTTGACAGGGGGTGAAGCTTTCTTT.

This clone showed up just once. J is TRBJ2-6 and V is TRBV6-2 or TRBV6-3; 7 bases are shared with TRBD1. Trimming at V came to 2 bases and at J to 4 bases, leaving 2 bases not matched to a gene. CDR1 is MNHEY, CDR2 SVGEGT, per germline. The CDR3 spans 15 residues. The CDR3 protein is CASSYTGEGANVLTF. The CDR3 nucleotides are TGTGCCAGCAGTTACACAGGGGAAGGGGCCAACGTCCTGACTTTC.

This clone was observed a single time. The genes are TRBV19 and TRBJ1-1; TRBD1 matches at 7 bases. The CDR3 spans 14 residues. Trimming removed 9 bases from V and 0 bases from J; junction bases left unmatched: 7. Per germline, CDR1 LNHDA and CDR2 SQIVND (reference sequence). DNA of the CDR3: TGTGCCAGCCGGGGACAGTTGTTGAACACTGAAGCTTTCTTT. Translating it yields CASRGQLLNTEAFF.

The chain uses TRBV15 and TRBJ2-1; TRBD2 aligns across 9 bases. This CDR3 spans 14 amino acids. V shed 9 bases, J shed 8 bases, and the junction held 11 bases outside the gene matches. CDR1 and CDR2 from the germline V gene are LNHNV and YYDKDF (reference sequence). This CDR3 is CATLSGRPRDEQFF. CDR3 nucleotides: TGTGCCACTCTTAGCGGGAGACCTAGGGATGAGCAGTTCTTC.

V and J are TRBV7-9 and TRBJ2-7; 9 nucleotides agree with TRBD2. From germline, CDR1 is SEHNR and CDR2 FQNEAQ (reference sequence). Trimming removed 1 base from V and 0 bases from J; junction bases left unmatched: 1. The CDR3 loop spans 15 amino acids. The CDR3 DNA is TGTGCCAGCAGCTTAGAGACTAGCGGCTCCTACGAGCAGTACTTC. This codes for CASSLETSGSYEQYF.

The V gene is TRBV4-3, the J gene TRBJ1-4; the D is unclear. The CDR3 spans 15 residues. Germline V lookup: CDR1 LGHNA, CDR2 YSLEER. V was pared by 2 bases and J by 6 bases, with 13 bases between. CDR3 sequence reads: CASSQTLKGDEKLFF. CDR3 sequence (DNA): TGCGCCAGCAGCCAAACCCTAAAGGGCGATGAAAAACTGTTTTTT.

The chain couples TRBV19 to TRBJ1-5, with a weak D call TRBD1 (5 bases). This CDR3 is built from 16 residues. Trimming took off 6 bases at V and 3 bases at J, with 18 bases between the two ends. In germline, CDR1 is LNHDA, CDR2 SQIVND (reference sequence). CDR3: CASRHPGPANNQPQHF. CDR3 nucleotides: TGTGCCAGTAGACATCCGGGACCGGCGAACAATCAGCCCCAGCATTTT. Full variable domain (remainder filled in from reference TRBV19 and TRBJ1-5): DGGITQSPKYLFRKEGQNVTLSCEQNLNHDAMYWYRQDPGQGLRLIYYSQIVNDFQKGDIAEGYSVSREKKESFPLTVTSAQKNPTAFYLCASRHPGPANNQPQHFGDGTRLSIL.

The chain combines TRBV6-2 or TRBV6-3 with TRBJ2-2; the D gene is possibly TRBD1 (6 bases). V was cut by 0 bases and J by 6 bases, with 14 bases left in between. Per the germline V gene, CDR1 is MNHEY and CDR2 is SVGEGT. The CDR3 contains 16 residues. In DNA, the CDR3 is TGTGCCAGCAGTTACTCGAAAGGCAGGGGAGCCGGGGAGCTGTTTTTT. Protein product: CASSYSKGRGAGELFF.

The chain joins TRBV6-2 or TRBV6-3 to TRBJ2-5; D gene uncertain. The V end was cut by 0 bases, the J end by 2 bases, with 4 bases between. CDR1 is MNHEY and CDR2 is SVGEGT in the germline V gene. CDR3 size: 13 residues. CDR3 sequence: CASSYSLQETQYF. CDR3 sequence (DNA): TGTGCCAGCAGTTACTCGCTTCAAGAGACCCAGTACTTC.

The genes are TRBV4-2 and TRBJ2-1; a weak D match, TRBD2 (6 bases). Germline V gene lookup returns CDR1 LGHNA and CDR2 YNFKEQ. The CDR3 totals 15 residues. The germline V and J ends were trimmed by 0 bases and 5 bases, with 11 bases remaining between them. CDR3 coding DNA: TGTGCCAGCAGCCAAGATTGGGACTTCGACAATGAGCAGTTCTTC. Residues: CASSQDWDFDNEQFF.